These 5 T cell receptor beta chains were sequenced from one sample in a study of blood T cell repertoires in COVID-19. Sequencing used immunoSEQ multiplex PCR; TCRdb keeps in-frame clones, though not all of them. Of roughly 140,000 clones detected, around 82% appear once; the ten largest clones hold 3.5% to 4.5%. Sequenced: peripheral blood. All receptors come from a man aged 55 to 70 with acute or convalescent COVID-19.

The V and J genes are TRBV5-1 and TRBJ1-1, with D maybe TRBD1 (6 bases). This CDR3 has 14 residues. Germline values: CDR1 SGHRS, CDR2 YFSETQ. Trimming took 5 bases from V and 8 from J, leaving 19 bases between them. The CDR3, as DNA: TGCGCCAGCAGACCGGACAGTTCCGAAGGAGAAGCTTTCTTT. Protein product: CASRPDSSEGEAFF.

The CDR3 loop reads CASSLLAGGGNEQFF. The CDR3 DNA is TGTGCCAGCAGCTTGTTAGCGGGGGGCGGGAATGAGCAGTTCTTC. V usage is TRBV5-8 and J usage is TRBJ2-1; TRBD2 agrees at 10 bases. CDR1 SGHTS and CDR2 YDEGEE come from the germline V gene. The CDR3 runs 15 residues. Trimming cost V 1 base and J 7 bases; bases outside gene matches: 5.

V is TRBV2 and J is TRBJ1-3; TRBD1 is a possible D gene (5 bases). V lost 3 bases, J lost 2 bases, and 11 bases lay in between. The CDR3 consists of 15 residues. CDR1 and CDR2 (germline): SNHLY, FYNNEI. CDR3 residues: CASSEEGVPGNTIYF. CDR3 sequence (DNA): TGTGCCAGCAGTGAGGAAGGGGTCCCTGGAAACACCATATATTTT. The variable domain in full, completed from reference TRBV2 and TRBJ1-3, reads EPEVTQTPSHQVTQMGQEVILRCVPISNHLYFYWYRQILGQKVEFLVSFYNNEISEKSEIFDDQFSVERPDGSNFTLKIRSTKLEDSAMYFCASSEEGVPGNTIYFGEGSWLTVV.

Notes on this clone: This CDR3 is also generated by other DNA sequences in the sample. The chain employs TRBV29-1 and TRBJ1-1, with TRBD1 identical over 8 bases. CDR3 length equals 14 residues. Germline V gene lookup returns CDR1 SQVTM and CDR2 ANQGSEA. After removal of 3 bases from V and 5 bases from J, the junction contained 8 bases not matched to a gene. Here the CDR3 reads CSVEADRGGTEAFF. For the CDR3, the DNA is TGCAGCGTTGAGGCCGACAGGGGAGGGACTGAAGCTTTCTTT.

The chain links TRBV5-1 to TRBJ2-5; tentative D call: TRBD1 (5 bases). Trimming cost V 1 base and J 3 bases, with 13 bases left between them. There are 15 residues in the CDR3. CDR1 is SGHRS, CDR2 YFSETQ, per germline. CDR3 loop: CASSLFGAREETQYF. CDR3 bases: TGCGCCAGCAGCTTGTTTGGGGCCCGAGAAGAGACCCAGTACTTC.